These 8 T cell receptor beta chains came from one sample sequenced in a study of chemoradiotherapy in HPV16-positive cancers. Libraries were prepared by immunoSEQ multiplex PCR; TCRdb keeps only in-frame clonotypes and omits some of them. Of tens of thousands of clones in the sample, approximately 91% are singletons; the top ten hold just over 4%. The sequencing here drew on blood, taken from a patient who underwent chemoradiotherapy. These receptors were taken from a human donor with HPV-associated anogenital cancer.

The chain employs TRBV27 and TRBJ2-1; possibly TRBD2 for D (6 bases). Trimming pared 5 bases from V and 4 bases from J, leaving 15 bases between. The CDR3 sequence is 15 residues long. Per germline, CDR1 MNHEY and CDR2 SMNVEV (reference sequence). The CDR3 nucleotides are TGTGCCAGCAGTCCCCAGAGGAGGGCGTACAATGAGCAGTTCTTC. It codes for CASSPQRRAYNEQFF.

The chain joins TRBV11-2 to TRBJ1-6; D is unclear. Trimming removed 3 bases at V and 7 bases at J, with 10 bases between. Germline CDR1 reads SGHAT; CDR2 reads FQNNGV. This CDR3 is built from 14 residues. CDR3 region: CASSFGQDNSPLHF. In DNA form, the CDR3 reads TGTGCCAGCAGCTTCGGCCAGGACAATTCACCCCTCCACTTT.

The chain links TRBV5-1 to TRBJ2-5; 11 positions match TRBD2. The CDR3 extends over 16 amino acids. Germline V gene lookup returns CDR1 SGHRS and CDR2 YFSETQ. V lost 4 bases, J lost 2 bases, and 7 bases stayed unmatched. The CDR3, as DNA: TGCGCCAGCAGCGTCGGGACTAGCGGACTTCAAGAGACCCAGTACTTC. Translation gives CASSVGTSGLQETQYF.

The chain joins TRBV29-1 to TRBJ2-7; TRBD2 matches 7 bases. Germline CDR1 SQVTM, CDR2 ANQGSEA. With V trimmed by 5 bases and J by 5 bases, 9 bases remained unmatched. This CDR3 has 13 amino acids. The DNA of the CDR3 is TGCAGCGTTCGGGGAGGGGACGCTGACGAGCAGTACTTC. It specifies CSVRGGDADEQYF.

This chain uses TRBV10-2 with TRBJ2-5; maybe TRBD2 (5 bases). The CDR3 runs 14 residues. V shed 4 bases and J shed 1 base, with 10 bases lying between them. Germline CDR1 WSHSY, CDR2 SAAADI. CDR3 bases: TGCGCCAGCAGTGGTCGGGATACCCAAGAGACCCAGTACTTC. As protein: CASSGRDTQETQYF.

V is TRBV4-2 and J is TRBJ2-5, with 9 nucleotides matching TRBD2. Germline lookup yields CDR1 LGHNA and CDR2 YNFKEQ. Trimming took 0 bases from V and 5 from J; bases not matched to a gene: 4. The CDR3 contains 15 residues. CDR3 nucleotide sequence: TGTGCCAGCAGCCAAGATAGCGGGGGTTGGGAGACCCAGTACTTC. It specifies CASSQDSGGWETQYF.

The rearrangement joins TRBV2 to TRBJ2-2, with 7 bases lining up with TRBD1. This CDR3 has 16 amino acids. With V trimmed by 8 bases and J by 4 bases, 13 bases remained unmatched. Germline CDR1 SNHLY, CDR2 FYNNEI. The CDR3 DNA reads as TGTGCCAGCGGTTTCGAACAGGGGATTTCCACCGGGGAGCTGTTTTTT. Translating gives CASGFEQGISTGELFF.

This clone was seen a single time. The chain carries TRBV27 and TRBJ1-2, with TRBD1 identical over 9 bases. The CDR3 spans 13 residues. The J segment lost 8 bases and the V segment lost 6 bases, leaving 7 bases of the junction unmatched. Germline V gene lookup returns CDR1 MNHEY and CDR2 SMNVEV (reference sequence). CDR3 loop: CASSPGQGWGYTF. DNA for the CDR3: TGTGCCAGCAGCCCGGGACAGGGCTGGGGCTACACCTTC.